These 16 T cell receptor beta chains originate from one sample sequenced in a study of blood T cell repertoires in COVID-19. Using immunoSEQ multiplex PCR, the repertoire was profiled, and TCRdb retains in-frame clones only, with some absent. The sample contains some 200,000 clones, over 75% of which appear only once. The sample comprised peripheral blood. The receptors stem from a middle-aged man with acute or convalescent COVID-19.

The CDR3 loop is CASSEPRLRPGGDTEAFF. CDR3 bases: TGTGCCAGCAGTGAACCCCGACTTCGACCGGGGGGGGACACTGAAGCTTTCTTT. The J gene is TRBJ1-1, the V gene TRBV6-1; a possible D gene is TRBD1 (5 bases). Germline CDR1 and CDR2: MNHNS and SASEGT. The ends were cut back, 2 bases at V and 3 bases at J, with 22 bases in the middle. The CDR3 extends over 18 amino acids.

The genes are TRBV7-9 and TRBJ2-1; 9 nucleotides align to TRBD1. The germline gives CDR1 SEHNR, CDR2 FQNEAQ (reference sequence). Unmatched junction bases numbered 6, after V lost 2 bases and J lost 7 bases. This CDR3 has 15 amino acids. CDR3 protein: CASSLSGQGENEQFF. In DNA, the CDR3 is TGTGCCAGCAGCTTATCGGGACAGGGTGAGAATGAGCAGTTCTTC. The variable domain in full, completed from reference TRBV7-9 and TRBJ2-1, reads DTGVSQNPRHKITKRGQNVTFRCDPISEHNRLYWYRQTLGQGPEFLTYFQNEAQLEKSRLLSDRFSAERPKGSFSTLEIQRTEQGDSAMYLCASSLSGQGENEQFFGPGTRLTVL.

The chain recombines TRBV4-1 with TRBJ1-1, with D maybe TRBD1 (5 bases). Trimming took off 5 bases at V and 0 bases at J, with 13 bases between the two ends. The germline V gene encodes CDR1 MGHRA and CDR2 YSYEKL. The CDR3 runs to 15 residues. The CDR3 bases are TGCGCCAGCAGCTCCCGACAGAACGTGAACACTGAAGCTTTCTTT. Translated: CASSSRQNVNTEAFF.

This chain uses TRBV18 with TRBJ2-1, with D perhaps matching TRBD2 (5 bases). The CDR3 loop spans 17 amino acids. Between the trimmed V and J ends, which lost 3 bases and 0 bases, there was a span of 15 bases. From germline, CDR1 is KGHSH and CDR2 LQKENI. Here the CDR3 DNA reads TGTGCCAGCTCACCTAATAGCGCCCTCAGCTCCTACAATGAGCAGTTCTTC. Translation: CASSPNSALSSYNEQFF.

The CDR3 nucleotides are TGTGCCAGCAGTGAAGGGACAAGCGTCAATCAGCCCCAGCATTTT. Its translation is CASSEGTSVNQPQHF. V and J are TRBV25-1 and TRBJ1-5, with D tentatively TRBD1 (6 bases). Germline assignment: CDR1 MGHDK and CDR2 SYGVNS. The CDR3 length is 15 residues. V was clipped by 2 bases and J by 3 bases, with 11 bases between them.

CDR3 nucleotides: TGTGCCAGCAGCCATGGGGATTTGGGACAAGGTAAGATGCAGTACTTC. Translating gives CASSHGDLGQGKMQYF. V is TRBV7-6 and J is TRBJ2-7, with D perhaps matching TRBD1 (6 bases). This CDR3 spans 16 amino acids. Trimming removed 5 bases at V and 9 bases at J, with 26 bases between. Germline V lookup: CDR1 SGHVS, CDR2 FNYEAQ.

CDR3 loop: CASTQDRILAEAFF. CDR3 nucleotide sequence: TGTGCCAGCACCCAGGACAGGATACTCGCTGAAGCTTTCTTT. The V call is TRBV6-5, the J call TRBJ1-1, with 7 bases lining up with TRBD1. Trimming at V came to 7 bases and at J to 6 bases, leaving 11 bases not matched to a gene. The CDR3 contains 14 residues. From germline, CDR1 is MNHEY and CDR2 SVGAGI.

The chain is built from TRBV7-3 and TRBJ2-2; 8 positions match TRBD1. The CDR3 loop spans 16 amino acids. V lost 0 bases and J lost 6; bases outside the gene matches: 6. Germline-derived CDR1 and CDR2 are SGHTA and FQGTGA. CDR3 region: CASSLTGQGGAGELFF. The CDR3 coding sequence is TGTGCCAGCAGCTTAACCGGACAGGGCGGTGCCGGGGAGCTGTTTTTT.

This clone showed up just a few times. This chain uses TRBV18 with TRBJ1-1, with 9 bases fitting TRBD1. The V gene's germline CDR1 is KGHSH and CDR2 LQKENI. This CDR3 has 17 amino acids. Trimming took 3 bases from V and 1 from J; bases not matched to a gene: 9. In nucleotides, the CDR3 is TGTGCCAGCTCACCGACGCAGGACAGGGGAAGGAACACTGAAGCTTTCTTT. It is translated as CASSPTQDRGRNTEAFF. The variable domain in full, with the rest retrieved from reference TRBV18 and TRBJ1-1, is NAGVMQNPRHLVRRRGQEARLRCSPMKGHSHVYWYRQLPEEGLKFMVYLQKENIIDESGMPKERFSAEFPKEGPSILRIQQVVRGDSAAYFCASSPTQDRGRNTEAFFGQGTRLTVV.

The V gene is TRBV6-5, the J gene TRBJ2-7; TRBD1 is a possible D gene (5 bases). CDR3 length: 13 amino acids. V was clipped by 5 bases and J by 3 bases, with 11 bases between them. Germline V lookup: CDR1 MNHEY, CDR2 SVGAGI. CDR3 region: CASSTGNYYEQYF. The CDR3 nucleotides read TGTGCCAGCAGTACAGGAAATTACTACGAGCAGTACTTC.

The chain carries TRBV10-3 and TRBJ1-5; 11 nucleotides match TRBD1. The germline gives CDR1 ENHRY, CDR2 SYGVKD. The ends lost 3 bases at V and 1 base at J; junction bases unmatched: 8. CDR3 length: 18 residues. CDR3 region: CAISDSRGTGGSNQPQHF. The CDR3 DNA is TGTGCCATCAGTGACTCGAGGGGGACAGGGGGGAGCAATCAGCCCCAGCATTTT.

The chain uses TRBV18 and TRBJ2-7, with TRBD1 identical over 7 bases. This CDR3 comprises 14 residues. Trimming removed 8 bases from V and 3 bases from J; junction bases left unmatched: 10. CDR1 and CDR2 (germline): KGHSH, LQKENI. CDR3 protein: CASLPRQGDYEQYF. CDR3 DNA sequence: TGTGCCAGCCTCCCCCGACAGGGTGACTACGAGCAGTACTTC.

In DNA form, the CDR3 reads TGTGCCAGCAGCGTAGGACAGGTAGCAACTAATGAAAAACTGTTTTTT. It encodes CASSVGQVATNEKLFF. The chain combines TRBV9 with TRBJ1-4; weak D call: TRBD1 (6 bases). CDR3 length: 16 residues. The V end was cut by 0 bases, the J end by 0 bases, with 9 bases between. Germline lookup yields CDR1 SGDLS and CDR2 YYNGEE.

In its sample, this clone was seen once. The CDR3 loop is CASSRDNSPLHF. The CDR3 nucleotides read TGTGCCAGCAGCCGAGATAATTCACCCCTCCACTTT. The chain combines TRBV7-9 with TRBJ1-6, with D unclear. V was cut by 5 bases and J by 5 bases, with 4 bases left in between. The CDR3 has 12 residues. CDR1 is SEHNR, CDR2 FQNEAQ, per germline (reference sequence).

In DNA form, the CDR3 reads TGTGCCAGTTATCTAGCGGGGGGACATCCGGAGCAGTTCTTC. Its translation is CASYLAGGHPEQFF. The V call is TRBV4-2, the J call TRBJ2-1; TRBD2 aligns across 11 bases. The CDR3 is 14 amino acids. V trimming: 9 bases; J trimming: 10 bases; junction bases outside the gene matches: 11. Germline CDR1 reads LGHNA; CDR2 reads YNFKEQ.

This chain uses TRBV7-2 with TRBJ2-1; a weak D match, TRBD2 (5 bases). Germline V gene data show CDR1 as SGHTA and CDR2 as FQGNSA. This CDR3 comprises 17 residues. Trimming removed 0 bases at V and 4 bases at J, with 16 bases between. The CDR3 is CASSLAPSGYGYNEQFF. The CDR3 nucleotides are TGTGCCAGCAGCTTAGCGCCCTCGGGGTACGGGTACAATGAGCAGTTCTTC.